Each of the 21 T cell receptor beta chains below was sequenced from the same sample in a study of cytomegalovirus exposure and HLA in healthy donors. Primers: 60 Vbeta forward and 13 Jbeta reverse. The assay was immunoSEQ multiplex PCR, and TCRdb's table has in-frame clones only and misses some. Found here are fewer than 200,000 clones, roughly 80% of them singletons; the top ten hold approximately 4.5%. The sequencing sample was made of PBMCs. The receptors here all came from a man aged 35 to 55 in good health and CMV-seronegative.

The chain is built from TRBV7-9 and TRBJ2-1; 9 positions match TRBD1. The CDR3 is 15 amino acids. CDR1 and CDR2 from the germline V gene are SEHNR and FQNEAQ (reference sequence). Trimming at V came to 5 bases and at J to 5 bases, leaving 7 bases not matched to a gene. CDR3 bases: TGTGCCAGCAGCCCGGACAGGGGAGCTAACAATGAGCAGTTCTTC. It specifies CASSPDRGANNEQFF.

This clone was observed a single time. V and J are TRBV5-4 and TRBJ2-1; TRBD2 matches at 9 bases. The CDR3 length is 16 residues. V trimming: 6 bases; J trimming: 9 bases; junction bases outside the gene matches: 16. Germline V CDR1 and CDR2: SGHNT, YYREEE (reference sequence). CDR3 sequence reads: CASKKKAGGSLGEQFF. In DNA, the CDR3 is TGTGCCAGCAAGAAGAAAGCGGGGGGCAGCTTGGGTGAGCAGTTCTTC.

The chain recombines TRBV20-1 with TRBJ1-1; no reliable D call. The V gene lost 5 bases and the J gene lost 3 bases, with 7 bases spanning the gap. Germline-derived CDR1 and CDR2 are DFQATT and SNEGSKA (reference sequence). This CDR3 contains 11 residues. The CDR3 loop is CSAPQDTEAFF. The CDR3 nucleotides are TGCAGTGCTCCCCAGGACACTGAAGCTTTCTTT.

The V call is TRBV25-1, the J call TRBJ2-2, with D perhaps matching TRBD2 (5 bases). The CDR3 covers 13 residues. Germline lookup yields CDR1 MGHDK and CDR2 SYGVNS. Between the trimmed V and J ends, which lost 8 bases and 6 bases, there was a span of 13 bases. Written as DNA, the CDR3 is TGTGCCAGCCGGCCGAGGGTCCCCGGGGAGCTGTTTTTT. Its protein product is CASRPRVPGELFF.

The V call is TRBV15, the J call TRBJ2-3; 8 nucleotides match TRBD1. From germline, CDR1 is LNHNV and CDR2 YYDKDF (reference sequence). The CDR3 runs to 17 residues. After removal of 2 bases from V and 4 bases from J, the junction contained 11 bases not matched to a gene. CDR3 coding DNA: TGTGCCACCAGCAGACCCGTGACAGGGGTGAGGGCAGATACGCAGTATTTT. This encodes CATSRPVTGVRADTQYF.

This clone was counted a single time. V is TRBV19 and J is TRBJ1-2; unclear D gene. The V end was cut by 9 bases, the J end by 4 bases, with 12 bases between. Germline assignment: CDR1 LNHDA and CDR2 SQIVND (reference sequence). This CDR3 is built from 12 residues. CDR3 amino acids: CASDGDIYGYTF. CDR3 coding DNA: TGTGCCAGCGACGGTGACATCTATGGCTACACCTTC. Based on the CDR3 plus reference TRBV19 and TRBJ1-2, the full variable domain is DGGITQSPKYLFRKEGQNVTLSCEQNLNHDAMYWYRQDPGQGLRLIYYSQIVNDFQKGDIAEGYSVSREKKESFPLTVTSAQKNPTAFYLCASDGDIYGYTFGSGTRLTVV.

The rearrangement joins TRBV4-2 to TRBJ2-1, with a tentative D call TRBD2 (6 bases). The V gene's germline CDR1 is LGHNA and CDR2 YNFKEQ. V was cut by 0 bases and J by 3 bases, with 12 bases left in between. The CDR3 covers 16 residues. CDR3 loop: CASSQEGPSVYNEQFF. CDR3 sequence (DNA): TGTGCCAGCAGCCAAGAGGGTCCTAGCGTCTACAATGAGCAGTTCTTC.

The genes are TRBV13 and TRBJ1-1; 8 bases align to TRBD1. There are 15 residues in the CDR3. Germline-derived CDR1 and CDR2 are PRHDT and FYEKMQ (reference sequence). The junction had 16 bases not matched to a gene; V was cut back by 5 bases and J by 11 bases. In nucleotides, the CDR3 is TGTGCCAGCAGCCCAAGAGGGACAGGCCAACTGAGGGCTTTCTTT. Amino acid sequence: CASSPRGTGQLRAFF.

The rearrangement joins TRBV28 to TRBJ2-5; D not certain. CDR1 is MDHEN, CDR2 SYDVKM, per germline. The CDR3 covers 15 residues. The V end lost 6 bases, the J end lost 5 bases, and 19 bases lay between the germline ends. The CDR3: CASSLPGPGIETQYF. The CDR3 nucleotides read TGTGCCAGCAGCCTGCCGGGTCCGGGTATCGAGACCCAGTACTTC.

The count of this clone is one. The CDR3 is CASSSDRALKGGELFF. The CDR3 region has the DNA TGTGCCAGCAGTTCAGACAGGGCCCTTAAGGGCGGGGAGCTGTTTTTT. The genes are TRBV7-8 and TRBJ2-2, with 7 positions matching TRBD1. Germline CDR1 is SGHVS and CDR2 is FQNEAQ. This CDR3 is built from 16 residues. The V gene end was trimmed by 6 bases and the J gene end by 7 bases; junction bases not matched to a gene: 14.

The rearrangement joins TRBV19 to TRBJ2-7; 7 bases align to TRBD1. CDR3 size: 13 residues. Trimming removed 5 bases from V and 5 bases from J; junction bases left unmatched: 6. Germline loops: CDR1 LNHDA, CDR2 SQIVND (reference sequence). Here the CDR3 reads CASSGFDRDEQYF. For the CDR3, the DNA is TGTGCCAGTAGTGGATTCGACAGGGACGAGCAGTACTTC.

This clone has just a few counts. The rearrangement links TRBV7-2 to TRBJ1-6; 7 bases are shared with TRBD1. Germline CDR1 SGHTA, CDR2 FQGNSA. The CDR3 is 14 amino acids. Trimming removed 5 bases from V and 5 bases from J; junction bases left unmatched: 3. The chain's CDR3 is CASSRTGNNSPLHF. The CDR3, as DNA: TGTGCCAGCAGCCGGACAGGCAATAATTCACCCCTCCACTTT.

CDR3 sequence (DNA): TGTGCCAGAAGCCCAGGACAGGGGATAGGCACTGAAGCTTTCTTT. Protein sequence: CARSPGQGIGTEAFF. This rearrangement joins TRBV5-3 to TRBJ1-1, with 9 bases lining up with TRBD1. TRBV5-3 is an ORF, with its function uncertain. The CDR3 has 15 residues. The trim removed 4 bases at V and 4 bases at J, leaving 8 bases unmatched.

This chain connects TRBV7-9 to TRBJ2-3; possibly TRBD2 for D (5 bases). Germline V CDR1 and CDR2: SEHNR, FQNEAQ (reference sequence). This CDR3 has 16 residues. The V end lost 1 base, the J end lost 3 bases, and 14 bases lay between the germline ends. In DNA form, the CDR3 reads TGTGCCAGCAGCTTAGATGGGAGTGCATGGACAGATACGCAGTATTTT. It codes for CASSLDGSAWTDTQYF.

The rearrangement uses TRBV11-3 and TRBJ2-1, with D perhaps matching TRBD1 (5 bases). Looked up from germline, CDR1 is SGHNT and CDR2 is YENEEA. The CDR3 has 14 amino acids. V was shortened by 0 bases and J by 7 bases, with 10 bases between the two germline ends. This chain's CDR3 is CASSLEGERNEQFF. Written as DNA, the CDR3 is TGTGCCAGCAGCTTAGAAGGGGAACGGAATGAGCAGTTCTTC. Based on the CDR3 plus reference TRBV11-3 and TRBJ2-1, the full variable domain is EAGVVQSPRYKIIEKKQPVAFWCNPISGHNTLYWYLQNLGQGPELLIRYENEEAVDDSQLPKDRFSAERLKGVDSTLKIQPAELGDSAVYLCASSLEGERNEQFFGPGTRLTVL.

The chain links TRBV30 to TRBJ2-7, with TRBD1 as a possible D gene (5 bases). The CDR3 sequence is 12 residues long. Germline V CDR1 and CDR2: GTSNPN, SVGIG (reference sequence). Trimming pared 3 bases from V and 2 bases from J, leaving 8 bases between. The CDR3 region is CAWRDSAYEQYF. DNA of the CDR3: TGTGCCTGGAGAGACAGTGCCTACGAGCAGTACTTC.

CDR3 nucleotides: TGTGCCAGCAGCCTGCAGGGATCCGGCTACACCTTC. This gives the protein CASSLQGSGYTF. V is TRBV4-2 and J is TRBJ1-2; a possible D gene is TRBD1 (5 bases). This CDR3 contains 12 residues. The V and J ends lost 4 bases and 8 bases respectively, with 11 bases between them. Per the germline V gene, CDR1 is LGHNA and CDR2 is YNFKEQ.

The rearrangement joins TRBV15 to TRBJ2-2, with TRBD2 as a possible D gene (6 bases). The CDR3 covers 14 residues. Between the trimmed V and J ends, which lost 6 bases and 5 bases, there was a span of 13 bases. Germline CDR1 LNHNV, CDR2 YYDKDF (reference sequence). CDR3 DNA sequence: TGTGCCACCAGTCATCTCCGGGAGACCGGGGAGCTGTTTTTT. It codes for CATSHLRETGELFF.

This clone was recorded only once. The J gene is TRBJ2-7, the V gene TRBV5-6, with 8 bases that match TRBD2. V lost 1 base and J lost 7; bases outside the gene matches: 4. Germline-derived CDR1 and CDR2 are SGHDT and YYEEEE. This CDR3 contains 13 residues. CDR3 region: CASSLSPGGEQYF. The CDR3 region has the DNA TGTGCCAGCAGCTTGTCCCCGGGGGGGGAGCAGTACTTC.

V gene TRBV2 combines with J gene TRBJ2-1; TRBD2 is a possible D gene (6 bases). Trimming removed 7 bases from V and 6 bases from J, with 10 bases in between. Germline V CDR1 and CDR2: SNHLY, FYNNEI. The CDR3 spans 12 residues. CDR3 nucleotides: TGTGCCAGCACGGGGGTATTCAATGAGCAGTTCTTC. Protein: CASTGVFNEQFF. Variable domain in full (rest from reference TRBV2 and TRBJ2-1): EPEVTQTPSHQVTQMGQEVILRCVPISNHLYFYWYRQILGQKVEFLVSFYNNEISEKSEIFDDQFSVERPDGSNFTLKIRSTKLEDSAMYFCASTGVFNEQFFGPGTRLTVL.

The chain is built from TRBV9 and TRBJ2-7, with a possible D match to TRBD1 (6 bases). Germline values: CDR1 SGDLS, CDR2 YYNGEE. With 0 bases removed from V and 6 bases from J, the gap between germline ends came to 16 bases. The CDR3 covers 15 residues. In DNA form, the CDR3 reads TGTGCCAGCAGCGTAGGTAGAGGGGTGACAGGCGAGCAGTACTTC. Translation gives CASSVGRGVTGEQYF.